The next 31 T cell receptor beta chains were all read from a single sample in a study of neurological immune-mediated disorders. TCRdb reprocessed the 5' RACE reads via MiXCR and lists one record per CDR3 protein. The data hold about 30,000 distinct CDR3 sequences, with approximately 5% observed a single time. Source material: CD4+ T cells from blood. All receptors come from a woman aged 50 to 60 in good health.

Ten or more counts support this clonotype. The rearrangement joins TRBV20-1 to TRBJ2-2; 9 bases fit TRBD1. Per germline, CDR1 DFQATT and CDR2 SNEGSKA (reference sequence). This CDR3 comprises 15 residues. J was trimmed by 6 bases and V by 3 bases; bases with no gene match: 8. The CDR3 region is CSARGVQGASGELFF. DNA for the CDR3: TGCAGTGCTAGGGGGGTACAGGGGGCTTCCGGGGAGCTGTTTTTT.

This clonotype was seen ten or more times. The chain combines TRBV25-1 with TRBJ2-3, with D possibly being TRBD1 or TRBD2 (5 bases each). The CDR3 has 18 residues. Germline values: CDR1 MGHDK, CDR2 SYGVNS. The V end lost 9 bases, the J end lost 1 base, and 26 bases lay between the germline ends. As DNA, the CDR3 is TGTGCCAGGCCCCACCCCGATTTAAGGTGGGACCGCACAGATACGCAGTATTTT. Its translation is CARPHPDLRWDRTDTQYF.

This clonotype has at least ten counts. The chain couples TRBV29-1 to TRBJ2-7, with TRBD2 as a possible D gene (5 bases). From germline, CDR1 is SQVTM and CDR2 ANQGSEA. Trimming pared 7 bases from V and 3 bases from J, leaving 10 bases between. The CDR3 covers 11 residues. CDR3 loop: CSATGGYEQYF. The CDR3 DNA reads as TGCAGCGCTACCGGAGGCTACGAGCAGTACTTC.

This chain connects TRBV28 to TRBJ2-2, with D unresolved. The CDR3 runs to 13 residues. V lost 5 bases, J lost 7 bases, and 11 bases lay in between. The germline gives CDR1 MDHEN, CDR2 SYDVKM. The CDR3 here is CASSTESRGELFF. CDR3 coding DNA: TGTGCCAGCAGTACAGAGTCGCGCGGGGAGCTGTTTTTT.

Ten or more counts support this clonotype. This chain uses TRBV5-1 with TRBJ1-1, with 7 bases aligning to TRBD1. Looked up from germline, CDR1 is SGHRS and CDR2 is YFSETQ. V dropped 1 base and J dropped 8; count of bases not matched to a gene: 5. This CDR3 has 13 amino acids. The chain's CDR3 is CASSLKGAWEAFF. DNA for the CDR3: TGCGCCAGCAGCTTGAAGGGGGCCTGGGAAGCTTTCTTT.

This clonotype has a count of ten or more. CDR3 DNA sequence: TGTGCCAGCAGTACCCTGGACAGAGGTCCCAATCAGCCCCAGCATTTT. Translation: CASSTLDRGPNQPQHF. The chain links TRBV27 to TRBJ1-5; the D gene is possibly TRBD1 (6 bases). This CDR3 contains 16 residues. Trimming stripped 5 bases from V and 3 bases from J, with 17 bases between. Germline V gene lookup returns CDR1 MNHEY and CDR2 SMNVEV (reference sequence).

This clonotype has at least ten counts. This chain connects TRBV20-1 to TRBJ2-7, with TRBD2 identical over 10 bases. CDR3 length: 14 residues. Per germline, CDR1 DFQATT and CDR2 SNEGSKA (reference sequence). After removal of 1 base from V and 5 bases from J, the junction contained 5 bases not matched to a gene. The CDR3 bases are TGCAGTGCTAGAGCAACTAGCGGGAACGACGAGCAGTACTTC. Translated: CSARATSGNDEQYF.

This clonotype was counted at least ten times. The chain combines TRBV12-3 or TRBV12-4 with TRBJ2-1; 8 bases are a match to TRBD2. V dropped 3 bases and J dropped 4; count of bases not matched to a gene: 5. CDR3 length: 15 amino acids. The CDR3 protein is CASSFTGGAYNEQFF. As DNA, the CDR3 is TGTGCCAGCAGTTTTACCGGGGGGGCATACAATGAGCAGTTCTTC.

This clonotype occurred many times. This chain joins TRBV27 and TRBJ2-3, with 9 bases aligning to TRBD2. The CDR3 contains 17 residues. Germline-derived CDR1 and CDR2 are MNHEY and SMNVEV (reference sequence). The V and J ends lost 6 bases and 3 bases, in that order; junction bases with no gene match: 13. Here the CDR3 DNA reads TGTGCCAGCAGGCGGCGGGGGGGGGGCATTGGTACAGATACGCAGTATTTT. Amino acids: CASRRRGGGIGTDTQYF.

This clonotype was seen at least ten times. The chain employs TRBV6-1 and TRBJ2-3, with D hard to call. The CDR3 length is 13 residues. Germline CDR1 MNHNS, CDR2 SASEGT. Deletions cut 1 base from V and 6 bases from J, with 8 bases between. As DNA, the CDR3 is TGTGCCAGCAGTGAAGTTATGCAGGATACGCAGTATTTT. It yields the protein CASSEVMQDTQYF.

This clonotype was found many times. This rearrangement joins TRBV7-2 to TRBJ2-1, with 9 positions matching TRBD2. The CDR3 extends over 15 amino acids. The J segment lost 10 bases and the V segment lost 1 base, leaving 8 bases of the junction unmatched. The V gene's germline CDR1 is SGHTA and CDR2 FQGNSA. The chain's CDR3 is CASSLESSGAGEQFF. The CDR3 DNA follows: TGTGCCAGCAGCTTAGAGTCTAGCGGGGCCGGAGAGCAGTTCTTC.

The chain is built from TRBV15 and TRBJ2-7; D perhaps matches TRBD1 (5 bases). V was clipped by 0 bases and J by 2 bases, with 11 bases between them. In germline, CDR1 is LNHNV, CDR2 YYDKDF (reference sequence). The CDR3 has 15 residues. The CDR3 is CATSRDIQGTYEQYF. DNA for the CDR3: TGTGCCACCAGCAGAGATATCCAGGGTACCTACGAGCAGTACTTC.

This clonotype was seen many times. V and J are TRBV18 and TRBJ2-7, with 7 bases fitting TRBD1. Germline assignment: CDR1 KGHSH and CDR2 LQKENI. V was clipped by 3 bases and J by 0 bases; unmatched bases: 2. CDR3 size: 14 residues. The CDR3 DNA reads TGTGCCAGCTCACCGGGGACAGTCTCCTACGAGCAGTACTTC. Its protein is CASSPGTVSYEQYF. Complete variable domain (other parts from reference TRBV18 and TRBJ2-7): NAGVMQNPRHLVRRRGQEARLRCSPMKGHSHVYWYRQLPEEGLKFMVYLQKENIIDESGMPKERFSAEFPKEGPSILRIQQVVRGDSAAYFCASSPGTVSYEQYFGPGTRLTVT.

This clonotype was counted at least ten times. The rearrangement links TRBV20-1 to TRBJ1-6; D is uncertain. This CDR3 has 16 residues. The germline CDR1 and CDR2 sequences are DFQATT and SNEGSKA (reference sequence). Trimming removed 3 bases from V and 7 bases from J, with 19 bases in between. Here the CDR3 reads CSASGGGGIGNSPLHF. CDR3 sequence (DNA): TGCAGTGCTAGTGGAGGAGGAGGTATTGGGAATTCACCCCTCCACTTT.

This clonotype was recorded at least ten times. V gene TRBV4-1 combines with J gene TRBJ2-1; unclear D gene. The CDR3 length is 15 residues. The V end lost 1 base, the J end lost 2 bases, and 9 bases lay between the germline ends. The germline V gene has CDR1 MGHRA and CDR2 YSYEKL. The CDR3 DNA reads TGCGCCAGCAGCCAAGGGTCAGAACCCTACAATGAGCAGTTCTTC. Its protein product is CASSQGSEPYNEQFF.

Many counts were recorded for this clonotype. The chain is built from TRBV5-1 and TRBJ1-1, with 9 bases matching TRBD1. V lost 8 bases to trimming and J lost 4 bases; unmatched junction nucleotides: 9. CDR1 and CDR2 (germline): SGHRS, YFSETQ. This CDR3 has 14 amino acids. CDR3 nucleotides: TGCGCCAGTCAACAGGGGGCGGGAAGCACTGAAGCTTTCTTT. Translated: CASQQGAGSTEAFF.

This clonotype was observed many times. The V call is TRBV5-1, the J call TRBJ2-7, with a tentative D call TRBD1 (6 bases). The CDR3 extends over 13 amino acids. Trimming took 3 bases from V and 2 from J, leaving 9 bases between them. CDR1 is SGHRS and CDR2 is YFSETQ in the germline V gene. CDR3: CASSSQGTYEQYF. CDR3 DNA: TGCGCCAGCAGCTCGCAGGGGACCTACGAGCAGTACTTC. Together with reference TRBV5-1 and TRBJ2-7, the CDR3 gives the full variable domain: KAGVTQTPRYLIKTRGQQVTLSCSPISGHRSVSWYQQTPGQGLQFLFEYFSETQRNKGNFPGRFSGRQFSNSRSEMNVSTLELGDSALYLCASSSQGTYEQYFGPGTRLTVT.

This clonotype was counted at least ten times. The DNA for the CDR3 is TGCAGTGCACCCAGCTGGGGGGGAGGAAACACCATATATTTT. It encodes CSAPSWGGGNTIYF. V is TRBV20-1 and J is TRBJ1-3, with a tentative D call TRBD1 (5 bases). The CDR3 runs to 14 residues. Trimming stripped 6 bases from V and 4 bases from J, with 16 bases between. Germline V gene lookup returns CDR1 DFQATT and CDR2 SNEGSKA (reference sequence).

This clonotype was counted at least ten times. This chain joins TRBV7-6 and TRBJ2-2, with D hard to call. Germline V gene sequence: CDR1 SGHVS, CDR2 FNYEAQ. There are 14 residues in the CDR3. Between the trimmed V and J ends, which lost 2 bases and 7 bases, there was a span of 11 bases. Here the CDR3 reads CASSLRHDVGELFF. The DNA of the CDR3 is TGTGCCAGCAGCTTAAGACATGACGTCGGGGAGCTGTTTTTT.

This clonotype occurred many times. V is TRBV28 and J is TRBJ2-7, with 12 bases identical to TRBD2. Looked up from germline, CDR1 is MDHEN and CDR2 is SYDVKM. The CDR3 spans 17 residues. Germline trimming cut 2 bases from V and 4 bases from J; bases unmatched to any gene: 9. This CDR3 is CASSLRTSGALGYEQYF. The CDR3 DNA follows: TGTGCCAGCAGTTTAAGGACTAGCGGGGCGTTGGGTTACGAGCAGTACTTC.

This clonotype was recorded many times. The genes are TRBV6-6 and TRBJ1-2; no firm D call. In germline, CDR1 is MNHNY, CDR2 SVGAGI (reference sequence). Trimming took 2 bases from V and 8 from J, leaving 9 bases between them. This CDR3 spans 12 amino acids. CDR3: CASSYEGRGYTF. The CDR3 DNA is TGTGCCAGCAGTTACGAAGGGCGCGGCTACACCTTC.

The chain employs TRBV7-2 and TRBJ2-1, with unresolved D. This CDR3 has 13 amino acids. V lost 1 base to trimming and J lost 7 bases, with 8 bases between them. The germline gives CDR1 SGHTA, CDR2 FQGNSA. CDR3 nucleotides: TGTGCCAGCAGCTTAGGGGAAATGAATGAGCAGTTCTTC. Protein product: CASSLGEMNEQFF. Together with reference TRBV7-2 and TRBJ2-1, the CDR3 gives the full variable domain: GAGVSQSPSNKVTEKGKDVELRCDPISGHTALYWYRQSLGQGLEFLIYFQGNSAPDKSGLPSDRFSAERTGGSVSTLTIQRTQQEDSAVYLCASSLGEMNEQFFGPGTRLTVL.

This clonotype was seen many times. The chain couples TRBV19 to TRBJ2-3; D is tentatively TRBD1 or TRBD2 (5 bases each). Germline CDR1 reads LNHDA; CDR2 reads SQIVND (reference sequence). The CDR3 extends over 15 amino acids. The germline V and J ends were trimmed by 0 bases and 2 bases, with 9 bases remaining between them. The CDR3 region has the DNA TGTGCCAGTAGTATAGATCTAGGGACCACAGATACGCAGTATTTT. It translates to CASSIDLGTTDTQYF.

This clonotype was seen repeatedly, ten times or more. DNA of the CDR3: TGCAGTGCTAGAGAGAGCCCCCCAGATACGCAGTATTTT. Amino acid sequence: CSARESPPDTQYF. The V call is TRBV20-1, the J call TRBJ2-3; D unresolved. Between the trimmed V and J ends, which lost 0 bases and 4 bases, there was a span of 8 bases. This CDR3 region has 13 residues. From germline, CDR1 is DFQATT and CDR2 SNEGSKA (reference sequence).

This clonotype was recorded many times. The CDR3 nucleotides read TGCAGTGCTAGAGTTCCCCCGGGACGGCCCACAGATACGCAGTATTTT. It translates to CSARVPPGRPTDTQYF. The chain has TRBV20-1 and TRBJ2-3; D possibly matches TRBD1 or TRBD2 (5 bases each). The ends were cut back, 1 base at V and 2 bases at J, with 16 bases in the middle. The CDR3 contains 16 residues. Germline V gene data show CDR1 as DFQATT and CDR2 as SNEGSKA (reference sequence).

The J gene is TRBJ1-1, the V gene TRBV29-1, with D perhaps TRBD1 (5 bases). CDR1 is SQVTM and CDR2 is ANQGSEA in the germline V gene. This CDR3 region has 14 residues. V lost 8 bases, J lost 1 base, and 17 bases lay in between. CDR3 in amino acids: CSFQQVPGNTEAFF. CDR3 bases: TGCAGCTTCCAACAGGTCCCGGGGAACACTGAAGCTTTCTTT.

This clonotype was detected many times. The chain is built from TRBV12-3 or TRBV12-4 and TRBJ2-1; D ambiguous. V shed 3 bases and J shed 8 bases, with 5 bases lying between them. This CDR3 region has 11 residues. The CDR3 DNA sequence: TGTGCCAGCAGTTTTGGCGATGAGCAGTTCTTC. Translated, it gives CASSFGDEQFF.

In this sample, this clonotype turned up many times. The V and J genes are TRBV4-2 and TRBJ2-7, with D perhaps matching TRBD1 or TRBD2 (6 bases each). Trimming took 2 bases from V and 5 from J, leaving 16 bases between them. This CDR3 is 15 amino acids long. Germline V CDR1 and CDR2: LGHNA, YNFKEQ. The CDR3 region is CASSQKSGGRDEQYF. CDR3 DNA sequence: TGTGCCAGCAGCCAAAAGTCCGGGGGCAGGGACGAGCAGTACTTC.

This clonotype was seen ten or more times. The rearrangement links TRBV15 to TRBJ2-2, with TRBD2 identical over 8 bases. The CDR3 contains 16 residues. V dropped 1 base and J dropped 8; count of bases not matched to a gene: 9. Looked up from germline, CDR1 is LNHNV and CDR2 is YYDKDF (reference sequence). For the CDR3, the DNA is TGTGCCACCAGCAGAGGTACTAGCGGTGGCGCGGGGGAGCTGTTTTTT. Its translation: CATSRGTSGGAGELFF.

This clonotype has ten or more counts. V gene TRBV7-2 combines with J gene TRBJ2-3, with 12 bases that match TRBD2. The CDR3 is 15 residues long. V shed 6 bases and J 6 bases; nucleotides not matched to a gene: 7. In germline, CDR1 is SGHTA, CDR2 FQGNSA. CDR3 region: CASSFRLAGADTQYF. CDR3 sequence (DNA): TGTGCCAGCAGTTTCAGACTAGCGGGAGCTGATACGCAGTATTTT.

The V call is TRBV20-1, the J call TRBJ2-1; TRBD1 aligns across 8 bases. Trimming at V came to 7 bases and at J to 6 bases, leaving 5 bases not matched to a gene. The CDR3 loop spans 12 amino acids. The germline gives CDR1 DFQATT, CDR2 SNEGSKA (reference sequence). CDR3 nucleotide sequence: TGCAGTGTGGGGACAGGATCCAATGAGCAGTTCTTC. Amino acid sequence: CSVGTGSNEQFF.